A single sample is the source of the 12 T cell receptor beta chains below, sequenced in a study of PD-1 blockade in classical Hodgkin lymphoma. Assay used: immunoSEQ multiplex PCR; TCRdb lists only in-frame clones, some missing. The table lists tens of thousands of clones, roughly 70% of them singletons, with over 2.5% in the top ten. All patients relapsed after autologous stem cell transplantation, and brentuximab vedotin exposure varied. Source: peripheral blood mononuclear cells (PBMCs), taken before the second cycle of nivolumab. The receptors stem from a human donor with classical Hodgkin lymphoma.

The chain combines TRBV29-1 with TRBJ2-7; 12 nucleotides agree with TRBD2. J lost 2 bases, V lost 6 bases, and 14 bases had no gene match. The CDR3 contains 17 residues. Germline-derived CDR1 and CDR2 are SQVTM and ANQGSEA. The CDR3 DNA sequence: TGCAGCGTCCTGAGTCTAGCGGGGGGGCCCGTGACCTACGAGCAGTACTTC. This codes for CSVLSLAGGPVTYEQYF.

CDR3 sequence (DNA): TGTGCCAGCAGCGTAGAGGGGGACCAAGAGACCCAGTACTTC. Its translation is CASSVEGDQETQYF. The chain couples TRBV9 to TRBJ2-5; D may be TRBD1 (6 bases). V was shortened by 0 bases and J by 0 bases, with 6 bases between the two germline ends. Germline V gene lookup returns CDR1 SGDLS and CDR2 YYNGEE. There are 14 residues in the CDR3.

This sequence joins TRBV7-8 and TRBJ2-2; tentative D call: TRBD1 (6 bases). Looked up from germline, CDR1 is SGHVS and CDR2 is FQNEAQ. This CDR3 has 14 residues. With 5 bases removed from V and 7 bases from J, the gap between germline ends came to 14 bases. The CDR3 region has the DNA TGTGCCAGCAGCCACCTAGGACAGATCGGGGAGCTGTTTTTT. This codes for CASSHLGQIGELFF.

This chain joins TRBV7-3 and TRBJ2-7; D is perhaps TRBD1 or TRBD2 (5 bases each). The CDR3 covers 15 residues. The germline V gene encodes CDR1 SGHTA and CDR2 FQGTGA. Trimming left V 5 bases short and J 7 bases short, with 21 bases between. In DNA, the CDR3 is TGTGCCAGCAGCCCGCAGCCGGGACCAACGGGAGAGCAGTACTTC. Its protein product is CASSPQPGPTGEQYF.

This chain joins TRBV11-2 and TRBJ1-5, with D uncertain. CDR1 and CDR2 (germline): SGHAT, FQNNGV. This CDR3 is built from 13 residues. V was pared by 0 bases and J by 9 bases, with 9 bases between. CDR3 loop: CASSLDWEGPQHF. CDR3 nucleotide sequence: TGTGCCAGCAGCTTAGATTGGGAGGGGCCCCAGCATTTT.

This sequence joins TRBV28 and TRBJ2-7; 8 nucleotides line up with TRBD2. After removal of 5 bases from V and 3 bases from J, the junction contained 18 bases not matched to a gene. CDR1 and CDR2 (germline): MDHEN, SYDVKM. This CDR3 contains 18 residues. CDR3 nucleotides: TGTGCCAGCAGTACACGCCAATCGGAGCGGGGGTTCATCTACGAGCAGTACTTC. It encodes CASSTRQSERGFIYEQYF.

This chain connects TRBV18 to TRBJ2-7; a weak D match, TRBD2 (6 bases). Trimming took 3 bases from V and 3 from J, leaving 12 bases between them. Germline values: CDR1 KGHSH, CDR2 LQKENI. The CDR3 is 14 residues long. The CDR3 loop is CASSPRGNGYEQYF. CDR3 nucleotide sequence: TGTGCCAGCTCACCTCGGGGGAACGGCTACGAGCAGTACTTC. The complete variable domain, with remaining parts taken from reference TRBV18 and TRBJ2-7, reads NAGVMQNPRHLVRRRGQEARLRCSPMKGHSHVYWYRQLPEEGLKFMVYLQKENIIDESGMPKERFSAEFPKEGPSILRIQQVVRGDSAAYFCASSPRGNGYEQYFGPGTRLTVT.

The J gene is TRBJ2-7, the V gene TRBV5-1; TRBD2 is a possible D gene (7 bases). The CDR3 contains 13 residues. V lost 1 base and J 5 bases, leaving 10 bases between the germline ends. Germline assignment: CDR1 SGHRS and CDR2 YFSETQ. CDR3: CASSLNGGHEQYF. Written as DNA, the CDR3 is TGCGCCAGCAGCTTGAACGGGGGGCACGAGCAGTACTTC.

This chain joins TRBV4-2 and TRBJ2-3, with 10 bases aligning to TRBD2. Germline values: CDR1 LGHNA, CDR2 YNFKEQ. After removal of 0 bases from V and 6 bases from J, the junction contained 0 bases not matched to a gene. This CDR3 is 14 amino acids long. The CDR3 DNA sequence: TGTGCCAGCAGCCAAGAACTAGCGGGGGATACGCAGTATTTT. Its translation is CASSQELAGDTQYF.

This chain uses TRBV9 with TRBJ2-5, with TRBD1 matching 9 bases. Germline V gene sequence: CDR1 SGDLS, CDR2 YYNGEE. CDR3 length: 15 residues. V trimming: 3 bases; J trimming: 3 bases; junction bases outside the gene matches: 6. CDR3 loop: CASSAWTGEEETQYF. Here the CDR3 DNA reads TGTGCCAGCAGCGCGTGGACAGGGGAGGAAGAGACCCAGTACTTC.

The chain joins TRBV5-1 to TRBJ2-5; D may be TRBD1 (6 bases). The CDR3 is made up of 15 amino acids. Looked up from germline, CDR1 is SGHRS and CDR2 is YFSETQ. Trimming took off 8 bases at V and 4 bases at J, with 21 bases between the two ends. CDR3 DNA sequence: TGCGCCAGTAGCAAACAGGAGCTGGGGGCAGAGACCCAGTACTTC. This codes for CASSKQELGAETQYF.

CDR3 protein: CAWSARRVNTEAFF. The CDR3 DNA is TGTGCCTGGAGTGCCCGTCGGGTGAACACTGAAGCTTTCTTT. The chain carries TRBV30 and TRBJ1-1; D gene unclear. The CDR3 has 14 amino acids. Per the germline V gene, CDR1 is GTSNPN and CDR2 is SVGIG (reference sequence). Trimming stripped 1 base from V and 0 bases from J, with 9 bases between.